One T cell receptor beta chain is described in this entry. This record comes from a study of blood T cell repertoires in COVID-19. Study-wide context: The study drew acute and convalescent COVID-19 samples from the United States, Italy and Spain. Sources were T cells, B-cell-depleted T cells, or PBMCs; the material itself was cDNA or gDNA.

Contact with a PCR-confirmed or clinician-diagnosed COVID-19 case occurred within 2 weeks of entry. The repertoire was sequenced with immunoSEQ multiplex PCR; TCRdb's copy has only in-frame clones and lacks some. The data show 430,000 or so clones, about 88% seen once. Trimming took 7 bases from V and 4 from J, leaving 17 bases between them. The length of the CDR3 is 15 residues. In germline, CDR1 is SGHNT, CDR2 YENEEA. The sample comprised PBMCs or T cells enriched from blood (not recorded which). The chain carries TRBV11-3 and TRBJ1-5; D ambiguous. This TCR was sampled from a woman younger than 35 who had been exposed to COVID-19. Here the CDR3 DNA reads TGTGCCAGCAACCCAGAGGGATTTAGTAATCAGCCCCAGCATTTT. It codes for CASNPEGFSNQPQHF. Variable domain in full (rest from reference TRBV11-3 and TRBJ1-5): EAGVVQSPRYKIIEKKQPVAFWCNPISGHNTLYWYLQNLGQGPELLIRYENEEAVDDSQLPKDRFSAERLKGVDSTLKIQPAELGDSAVYLCASNPEGFSNQPQHFGDGTRLSIL.